This section outlines one T cell receptor beta chain sequence together with its context. Its antigen is still unknown. A total RNA quantity of approximately 3,600 ng went into each TCR library. Template switching added UMIs carrying a 6-nucleotide sample barcode. TCRdb processed the 5' RACE reads again and assigns one entry to each CDR3 protein, with no DNA. The sample's table shows about 150,000 distinct CDR3 sequences. This entry is derived from a study of monozygotic twins with inflammatory bowel disease. The study's findings and limits: The analysis did not separate different T cell subtypes.

Germline V gene sequence: CDR1 DFQATT, CDR2 SNEGSKA (reference sequence). The CDR3 is 13 residues long. Blood was drawn at approximately 2.7 ml per donor. The TCR sequence derives from a human donor with ulcerative colitis or Crohn's disease, or a healthy co-twin of an affected twin (not recorded which). The specimen was blood. This chain uses TRBV20-1 with TRBJ1-5. CDR3 region: CSARRAADQPQHF.